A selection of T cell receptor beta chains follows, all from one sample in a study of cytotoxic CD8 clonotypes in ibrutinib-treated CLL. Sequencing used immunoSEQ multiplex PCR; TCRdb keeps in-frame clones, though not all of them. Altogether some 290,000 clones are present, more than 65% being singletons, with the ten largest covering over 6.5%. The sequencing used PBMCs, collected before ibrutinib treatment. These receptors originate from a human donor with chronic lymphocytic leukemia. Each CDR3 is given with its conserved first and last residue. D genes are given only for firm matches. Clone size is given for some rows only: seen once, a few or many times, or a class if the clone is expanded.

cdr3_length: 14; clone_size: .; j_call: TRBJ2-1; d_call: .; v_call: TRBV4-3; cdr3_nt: TGCGCCAGCAGCCAACGGCTCTCCTACAATGAGCAGTTCTTC; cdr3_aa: CASSQRLSYNEQFF
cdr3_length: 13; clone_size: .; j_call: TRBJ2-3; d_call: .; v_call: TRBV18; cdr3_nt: TGTGCCAGCTCAGGTAGACTCACAGATACGCAGTATTTT; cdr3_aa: CASSGRLTDTQYF
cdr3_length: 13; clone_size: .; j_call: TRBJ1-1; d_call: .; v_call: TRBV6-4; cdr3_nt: TGTGCCAGCAGGCTAGAGCTGAACACTGAAGCTTTCTTT; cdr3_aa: CASRLELNTEAFF
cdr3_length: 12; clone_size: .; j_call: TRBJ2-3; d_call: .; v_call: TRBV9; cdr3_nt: TGTGCCAGCAGTCGACGCACAGATACGCAGTATTTT; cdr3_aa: CASSRRTDTQYF
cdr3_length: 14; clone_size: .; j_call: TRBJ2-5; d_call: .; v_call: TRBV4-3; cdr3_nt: TGCGCCAGCAGCCAAGATATCGCTCAAGAGACCCAGTACTTC; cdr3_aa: CASSQDIAQETQYF
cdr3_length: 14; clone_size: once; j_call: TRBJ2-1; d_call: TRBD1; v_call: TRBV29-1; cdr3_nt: TGCAGCGTTGAATTGCAGGGGGTATACAATGAGCAGTTCTTC; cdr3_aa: CSVELQGVYNEQFF
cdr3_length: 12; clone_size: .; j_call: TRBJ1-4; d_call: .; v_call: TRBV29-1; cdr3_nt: TGCAGCGCCGGGACACAACACGAAAAACTGTTTTTT; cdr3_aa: CSAGTQHEKLFF
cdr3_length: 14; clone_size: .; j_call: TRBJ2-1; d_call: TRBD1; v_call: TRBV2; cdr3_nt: TGTGCCAGCATGCCGGGACAGGGATACAATGAGCAGTTCTTC; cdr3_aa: CASMPGQGYNEQFF
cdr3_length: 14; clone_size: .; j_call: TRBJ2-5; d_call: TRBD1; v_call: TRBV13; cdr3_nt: TGTGCCAGCAGCAAACGGACAGGGATAGAGACCCAGTACTTC; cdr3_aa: CASSKRTGIETQYF
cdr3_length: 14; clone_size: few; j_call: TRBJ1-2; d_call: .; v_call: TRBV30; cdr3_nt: TGTGCCTGGATCCCCGGGCCCCTTAACTATGGCTACACCTTC; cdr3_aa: CAWIPGPLNYGYTF
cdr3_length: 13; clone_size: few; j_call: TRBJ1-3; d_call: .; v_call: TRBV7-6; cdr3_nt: TGTGCCAGCCGGAGGGGTGGTGAAAACACCATATATTTT; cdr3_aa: CASRRGGENTIYF
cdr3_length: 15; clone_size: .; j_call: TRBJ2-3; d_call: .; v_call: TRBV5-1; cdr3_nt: TGCGCCAGCAGCCTTTCACAGGGCAGCACAGATACGCAGTATTTT; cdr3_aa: CASSLSQGSTDTQYF
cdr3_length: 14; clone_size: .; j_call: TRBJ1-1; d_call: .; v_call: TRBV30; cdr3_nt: TGTGCCTGGAGTTTCGACAGTGGATGGACTGAAGCTTTCTTT; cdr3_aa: CAWSFDSGWTEAFF
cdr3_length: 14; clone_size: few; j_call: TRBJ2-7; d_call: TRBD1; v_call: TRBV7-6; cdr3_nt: TGTGCCAGCAGCTTAGCGGGACAGGCCTACGAGCAGTACTTC; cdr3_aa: CASSLAGQAYEQYF
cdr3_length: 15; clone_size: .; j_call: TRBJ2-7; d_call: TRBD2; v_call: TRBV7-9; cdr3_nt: TGTGCCAGCAGCTCCCGTTTAGCGGGGAATTACGAGCAGTACTTC; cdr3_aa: CASSSRLAGNYEQYF
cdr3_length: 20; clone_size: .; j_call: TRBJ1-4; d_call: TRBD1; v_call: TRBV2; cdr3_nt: TGTGCCAGCAGAGTTACAGGGGGCGGAAAAGGGTGGTCAACTAATGAAAAACTGTTTTTT; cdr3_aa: CASRVTGGGKGWSTNEKLFF
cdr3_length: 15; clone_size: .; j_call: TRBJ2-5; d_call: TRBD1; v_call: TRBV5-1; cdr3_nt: TGCGCCAGCAGCACAGGGACAGGGAGTGGGGAGACCCAGTACTTC; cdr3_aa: CASSTGTGSGETQYF
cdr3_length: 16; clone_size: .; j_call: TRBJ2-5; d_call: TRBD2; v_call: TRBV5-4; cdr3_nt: TGTGCCAGCAGCTCTTCTAGCGGGAGGGCCTTAGAGACCCAGTACTTC; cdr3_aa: CASSSSSGRALETQYF
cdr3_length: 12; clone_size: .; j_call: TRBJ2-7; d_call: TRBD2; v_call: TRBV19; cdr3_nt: TGTGCCACAACTAGCGGGAGAGGCGAGCAGTACTTC; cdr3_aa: CATTSGRGEQYF
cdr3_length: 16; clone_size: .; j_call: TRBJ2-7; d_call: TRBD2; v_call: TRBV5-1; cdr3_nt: TGCGCCAGCAGCAGGAGGCTAGCGGGAGCCGACTACGAGCAGTACTTC; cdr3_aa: CASSRRLAGADYEQYF
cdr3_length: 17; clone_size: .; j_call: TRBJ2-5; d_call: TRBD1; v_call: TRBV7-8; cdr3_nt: TGTGCCAGCAGCAACCTGGACAGGTGGGGTGGACAAGAGACCCAGTACTTC; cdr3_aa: CASSNLDRWGGQETQYF
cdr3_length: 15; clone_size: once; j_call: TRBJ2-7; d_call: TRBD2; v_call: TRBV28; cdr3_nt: TGTGCCAGCAGTTTAGGTAGCGGGAGGGTTGGGGAGCAGTACTTC; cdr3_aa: CASSLGSGRVGEQYF
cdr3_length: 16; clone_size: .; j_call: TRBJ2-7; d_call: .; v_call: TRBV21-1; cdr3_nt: TGTGCCAGCAGCTCCCGCAAAGGACCCTCGGGGTACGAGCAGTACTTC; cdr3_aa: CASSSRKGPSGYEQYF
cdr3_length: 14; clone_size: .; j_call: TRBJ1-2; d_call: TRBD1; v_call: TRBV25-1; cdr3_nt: TGTGCCAGCAGCCTGGGACAGGGGAACTATGGCTACACCTTC; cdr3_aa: CASSLGQGNYGYTF
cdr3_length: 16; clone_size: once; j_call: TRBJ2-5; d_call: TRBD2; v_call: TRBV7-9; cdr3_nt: TGTGCCAGCAGCTTAGTCGCAGCGGGAGTGTCAGAGACCCAGTACTTC; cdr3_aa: CASSLVAAGVSETQYF
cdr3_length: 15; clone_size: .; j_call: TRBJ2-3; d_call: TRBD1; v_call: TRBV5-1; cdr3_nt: TGCGCCAGCAGCGTACAGGGGCATCCGACAGATACGCAGTATTTT; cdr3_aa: CASSVQGHPTDTQYF
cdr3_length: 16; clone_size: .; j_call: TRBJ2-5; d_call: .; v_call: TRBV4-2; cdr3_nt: TGTGCCAGCAGCCAACCGTCTACCATAATTCAAGAGACCCAGTACTTC; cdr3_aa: CASSQPSTIIQETQYF
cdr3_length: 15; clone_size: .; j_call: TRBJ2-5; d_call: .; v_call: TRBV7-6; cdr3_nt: TGTGCCAGCAGCTTAGAGGGGTCTAGTCGGGAGACCCAGTACTTC; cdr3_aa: CASSLEGSSRETQYF
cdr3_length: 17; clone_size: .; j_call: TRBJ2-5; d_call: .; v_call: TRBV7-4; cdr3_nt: TGTGCCAGCAGCTTAGACTTTGTGCCCGGGAACTCAGAGACCCAGTACTTC; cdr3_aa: CASSLDFVPGNSETQYF
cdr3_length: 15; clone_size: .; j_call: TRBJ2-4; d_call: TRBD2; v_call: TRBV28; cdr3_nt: TGTGCCAGCAGTTTACCTAGCGGGAGCTTTTTCATTCAGTACTTC; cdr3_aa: CASSLPSGSFFIQYF
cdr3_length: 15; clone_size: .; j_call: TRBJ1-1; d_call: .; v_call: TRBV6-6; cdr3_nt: TGTGCCAGCAGTTACTCGGAGGCGTGGGGTGCCGAAGCTTTCTTT; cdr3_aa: CASSYSEAWGAEAFF
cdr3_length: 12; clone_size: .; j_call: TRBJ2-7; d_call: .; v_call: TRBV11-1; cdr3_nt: TGTGCCAGCAGCTTATTTTCCTACGAGCAGTACTTC; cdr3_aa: CASSLFSYEQYF
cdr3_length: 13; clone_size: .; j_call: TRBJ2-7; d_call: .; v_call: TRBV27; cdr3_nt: TGTGCCAGCAGTTTCCCGGACAGCTACGAGCAGTACTTC; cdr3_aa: CASSFPDSYEQYF
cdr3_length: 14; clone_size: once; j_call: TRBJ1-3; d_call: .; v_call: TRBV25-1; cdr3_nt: TGTGCCAGCAATTCACAGGGTAGCGGAAACACCATATATTTT; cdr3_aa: CASNSQGSGNTIYF
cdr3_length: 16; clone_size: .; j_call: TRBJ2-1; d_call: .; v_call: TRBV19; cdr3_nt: TGTGCCAGTAGCCGAATGACGGCAGATACCTACAATGAGCAGTTCTTC; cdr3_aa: CASSRMTADTYNEQFF
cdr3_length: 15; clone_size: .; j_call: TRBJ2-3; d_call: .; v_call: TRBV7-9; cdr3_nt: TGTGCCAGCAGTCCGAAATTGGGGGGAGTGGATACGCAGTATTTT; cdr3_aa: CASSPKLGGVDTQYF
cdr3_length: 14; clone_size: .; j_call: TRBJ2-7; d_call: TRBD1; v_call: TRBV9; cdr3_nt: TGTGCCAGCAGCGTAGGAGGGACAGATTACGAGCAGTACTTC; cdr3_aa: CASSVGGTDYEQYF
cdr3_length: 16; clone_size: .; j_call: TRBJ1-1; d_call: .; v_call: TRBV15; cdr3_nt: TGTGCCACCAGCAGAGGCCTACAGGTCATGAACACTGAAGCTTTCTTT; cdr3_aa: CATSRGLQVMNTEAFF
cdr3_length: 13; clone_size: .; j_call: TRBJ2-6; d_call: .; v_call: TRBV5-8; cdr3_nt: TGTGCCAGCAGCTTGAAGGGTGTCAACGTCCTGACTTTC; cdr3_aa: CASSLKGVNVLTF
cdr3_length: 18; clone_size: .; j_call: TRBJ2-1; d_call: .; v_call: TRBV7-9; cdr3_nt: TGTGCCAGCAGCTTAGACTGGATGACTAGTGTCTCCTACAATGAGCAGTTCTTC; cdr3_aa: CASSLDWMTSVSYNEQFF
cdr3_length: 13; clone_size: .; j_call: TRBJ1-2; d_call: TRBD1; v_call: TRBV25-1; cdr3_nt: TGTGCCAGCACCGCGGGACAGGGATATGGCTACACCTTC; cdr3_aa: CASTAGQGYGYTF
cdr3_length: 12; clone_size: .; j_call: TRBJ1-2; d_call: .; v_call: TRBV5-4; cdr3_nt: TGTGCCAGCAGCTTTCAAGGCTATGGCTACACCTTC; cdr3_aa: CASSFQGYGYTF
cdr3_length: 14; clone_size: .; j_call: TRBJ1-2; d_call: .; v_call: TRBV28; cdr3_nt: TGTGCCAGCAGGACACAAGAAGCTAACTATGGCTACACCTTC; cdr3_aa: CASRTQEANYGYTF
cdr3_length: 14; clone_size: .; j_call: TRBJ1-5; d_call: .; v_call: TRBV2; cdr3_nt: TGTGCCAGCAGTGCTAGGGGAGATTATCAGCCCCAGCATTTT; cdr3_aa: CASSARGDYQPQHF
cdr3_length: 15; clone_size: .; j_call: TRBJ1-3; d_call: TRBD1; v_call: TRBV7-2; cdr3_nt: TGTGCCAGCAGCCTGGGGACAGCCTCTGGAAACACCATATATTTT; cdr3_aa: CASSLGTASGNTIYF